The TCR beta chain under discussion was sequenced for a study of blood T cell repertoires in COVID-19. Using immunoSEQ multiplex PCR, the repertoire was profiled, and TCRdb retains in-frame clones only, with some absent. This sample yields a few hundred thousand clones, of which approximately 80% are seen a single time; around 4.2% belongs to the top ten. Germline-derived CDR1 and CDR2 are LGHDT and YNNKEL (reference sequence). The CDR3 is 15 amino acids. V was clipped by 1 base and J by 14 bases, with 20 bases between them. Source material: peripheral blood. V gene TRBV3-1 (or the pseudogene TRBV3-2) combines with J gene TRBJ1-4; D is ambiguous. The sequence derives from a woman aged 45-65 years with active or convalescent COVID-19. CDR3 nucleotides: TGTGCCAGCAGCCAAGGAGGTCCCCCGCGGAGTGTTCTGTTTTTT. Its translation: CASSQGGPPRSVLFF.